This TCR beta chain appears in the sequencing data of a study of glioma-infiltrating T cells. Findings and limits, study-wide: CDR3 overlap between tissue and blood was very small. Tissue-blood divergence was below expectation in non-neoplastic patients, above in gliomas.

Worth noting for this clonotype: The antigen is undetermined.

CDR3 length: 13 residues. Per germline, CDR1 SGHDN and CDR2 FVKESK. Between the trimmed V and J ends, which lost 0 bases and 9 bases, there was a span of 9 bases. TCR alpha and beta CDR3 regions were amplified from RNA using iRepertoire nested multiplex PCR. TCRdb processed the multiplex PCR reads anew with MiXCR; each CDR3 protein has one entry. The sample has 100,000 to 150,000 distinct CDR3 sequences; roughly 25% are singletons. This receptor was identified in a human donor with low-grade glioma or glioblastoma, undergoing nonglioma brain surgery, or in good health (not recorded which). The specimen was glioma tissue, nonneoplastic brain tissue, or PBMCs (not recorded which). The chain recombines TRBV14 with TRBJ2-1; D may correspond to TRBD1 or TRBD2 (5 bases each). The CDR3 sequence: CASSQDHGGEQFF. For the CDR3, the DNA is TGTGCCAGCAGCCAAGATCATGGGGGTGAGCAGTTCTTC.